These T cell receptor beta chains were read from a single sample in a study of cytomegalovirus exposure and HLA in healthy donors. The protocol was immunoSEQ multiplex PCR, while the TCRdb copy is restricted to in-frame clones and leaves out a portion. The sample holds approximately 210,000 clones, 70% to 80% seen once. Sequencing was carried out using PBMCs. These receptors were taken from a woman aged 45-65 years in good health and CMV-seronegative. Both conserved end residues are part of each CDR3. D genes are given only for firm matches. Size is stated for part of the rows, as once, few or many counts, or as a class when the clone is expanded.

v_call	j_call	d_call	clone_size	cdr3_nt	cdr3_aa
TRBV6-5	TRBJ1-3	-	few	TGTGCCAGCAGAACAGGGAATGGAAACACCATATATTTT	CASRTGNGNTIYF
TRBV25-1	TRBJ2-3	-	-	TGTGCCAGCAGTGATGTTAGGACACTTAGCACAGATACGCAGTATTTT	CASSDVRTLSTDTQYF
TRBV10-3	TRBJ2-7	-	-	TGTGCCATCAAGGGGGGGGCCTTGTCCTACGAGCAGTACTTC	CAIKGGALSYEQYF
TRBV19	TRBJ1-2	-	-	TGTGCCAGTAGTAGCGGGGGTTTTAACTATGGCTACACCTTC	CASSSGGFNYGYTF
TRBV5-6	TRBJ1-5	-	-	TGTGCCAGCAGCATCCGTAATCAGCCCCAGCATTTT	CASSIRNQPQHF
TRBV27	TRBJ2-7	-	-	TGTGCCAGCAGTCGGACAACCCTTTTTATGGAGCAGTACTTC	CASSRTTLFMEQYF
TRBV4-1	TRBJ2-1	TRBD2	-	TGCGCCAGCAGCCAATCGATTCCCGGGACTAGCGGGCGAAGCTCCTACAATGAGCAGTTCTTC	CASSQSIPGTSGRSSYNEQFF
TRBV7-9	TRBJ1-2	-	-	TGTGCCAGCGGAGGATGGGGCTATGGCTACACCTTC	CASGGWGYGYTF
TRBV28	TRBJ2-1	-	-	TGTGCCAGCAGGGAACAGGGAAGGCGTTACAATGAGCAGTTCTTC	CASREQGRRYNEQFF
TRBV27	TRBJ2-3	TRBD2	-	TGTGCCAGCGCGACCCCCTCTAGCGGGGGGGCAGGAGATACGCAGTATTTT	CASATPSSGGAGDTQYF
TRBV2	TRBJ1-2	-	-	TGTGCCAGCAATAACGGCTATGGCTACACCTTC	CASNNGYGYTF
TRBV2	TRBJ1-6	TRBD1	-	TGTGCCAGCCGACAGGGGATCTATAATTCACCCCTCCACTTT	CASRQGIYNSPLHF
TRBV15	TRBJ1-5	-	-	TGTGCCACCAGTCTTTCGGGGTTCAATCAGCCCCAGCATTTT	CATSLSGFNQPQHF
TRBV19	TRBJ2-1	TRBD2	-	TGTGCCAGTAGTATGCGTAGCGGGTCTTACAATGAGCAGTTCTTC	CASSMRSGSYNEQFF
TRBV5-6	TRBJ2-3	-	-	TGTGCCAGCAGCTTGTCGGCAGGGGGCACAGATACGCAGTATTTT	CASSLSAGGTDTQYF
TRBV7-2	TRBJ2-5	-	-	TGTGCCAGCAGCTTATCAGGGGTGGAGACCCAGTACTTC	CASSLSGVETQYF
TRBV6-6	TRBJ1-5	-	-	TGTGCCAGCAGTTACTCTCCCCTTGGGGAGAATCAGCCCCAGCATTTT	CASSYSPLGENQPQHF
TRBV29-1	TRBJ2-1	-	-	TGCAGCGTTGAAGGGACAGTCTATGAGCAGTTCTTC	CSVEGTVYEQFF
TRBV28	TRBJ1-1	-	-	TGTGCCAGCAGTTTAATTGGCGGGGACACTGAAGCTTTCTTT	CASSLIGGDTEAFF
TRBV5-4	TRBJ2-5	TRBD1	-	TGTGCCAGCAGCCCAGGGGGCGCGGGGGAGACCCAGTACTTC	CASSPGGAGETQYF
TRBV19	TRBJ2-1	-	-	TGTGCCAGTAGTACGGACAGCTACAATGAGCAGTTCTTC	CASSTDSYNEQFF
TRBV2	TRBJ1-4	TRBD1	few	TGTGCCAGCGGCAGGGGGCTGTCTAATGAAAAACTGTTTTTT	CASGRGLSNEKLFF
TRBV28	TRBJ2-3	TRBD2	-	TGTGCCAGCAGTTTACTAGCGGAGAACACAGATACGCAGTATTTT	CASSLLAENTDTQYF
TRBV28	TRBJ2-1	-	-	TGTGCCAGCAGCCTAGCGCCTTATTACAATGAGCAGTTCTTC	CASSLAPYYNEQFF
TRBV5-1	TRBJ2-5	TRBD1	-	TGCGCCAGCAGGGCGGGACAGGGGCGAGAGACCCAGTACTTC	CASRAGQGRETQYF
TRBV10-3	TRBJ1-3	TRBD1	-	TGTGCCATCAGTGACGACAGGGACTTTGGAAACACCATATATTTT	CAISDDRDFGNTIYF
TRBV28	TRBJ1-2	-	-	TGTGCCAGCAGTGTGACCCAGCAGGATGGCTACACCTTC	CASSVTQQDGYTF
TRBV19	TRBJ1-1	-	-	TGTGCCAGTAGTATACAGGGGTATACTGAAGCTTTCTTT	CASSIQGYTEAFF
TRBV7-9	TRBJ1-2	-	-	TGTGCCAGCAGCTTAGCAAGAGACTATGGCTACACCTTC	CASSLARDYGYTF
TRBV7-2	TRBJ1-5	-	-	TGTGCCAGCAGCTTCCAGGGTGGCAATCAGCCCCAGCATTTT	CASSFQGGNQPQHF
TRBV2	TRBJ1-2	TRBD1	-	TGTGCCAGCAGTAGCTCCGGGACAGCTAACTATGGCTACACCTTC	CASSSSGTANYGYTF
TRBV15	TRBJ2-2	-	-	TGTGCCACCACGACGCTCAGGGACACCGGGGAGCTGTTTTTT	CATTTLRDTGELFF
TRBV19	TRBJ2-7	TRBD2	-	TGTGCCAGTAGTATGCGCCGGGGGGAAGGGGCGGCCTACGAGCAGTACTTC	CASSMRRGEGAAYEQYF
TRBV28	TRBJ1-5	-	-	TGTGCCAGCAGTGGACACAACAATCAGCCCCAGCATTTT	CASSGHNNQPQHF
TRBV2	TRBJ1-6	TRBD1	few	TGTGCCAGCAGGGGGACAGGGGGCAATTCACCCCTCCACTTT	CASRGTGGNSPLHF
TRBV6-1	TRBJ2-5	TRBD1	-	TGTGCCAGCAGCCACCGGGACAGGGTCCAAGAGACCCAGTACTTC	CASSHRDRVQETQYF
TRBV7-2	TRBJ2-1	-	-	TGTGCCAGCAGCTTAGGGGGAGGAGGTTCCTACAATGAGCAGTTCTTC	CASSLGGGGSYNEQFF
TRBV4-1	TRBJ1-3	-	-	TGCGCCAGCAGCCAAGATTCGGAGGGTGGCAGGGCTGGAAACACCATATATTTT	CASSQDSEGGRAGNTIYF
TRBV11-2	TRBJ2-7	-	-	TGTGCCAGCAGCTTAGTTAGCGGACCTAACTACGAGCAGTACTTC	CASSLVSGPNYEQYF
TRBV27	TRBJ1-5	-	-	TGTGCCAGCAGTCCGAGGACAGATCAGCCCCAGCATTTT	CASSPRTDQPQHF
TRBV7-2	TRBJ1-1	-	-	TGTGCCAGCAGCTTAACAGGGTCCACTGAAGCTTTCTTT	CASSLTGSTEAFF
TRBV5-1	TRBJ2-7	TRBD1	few	TGCGCCAGCAGCATGGGACAGGACTACGAGCAGTACTTC	CASSMGQDYEQYF
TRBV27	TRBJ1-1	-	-	TGTGCCAGCAGTGAGAGACTAGGCGGGCGACTGAACACTGAAGCTTTCTTT	CASSERLGGRLNTEAFF
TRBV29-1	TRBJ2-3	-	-	TGCAGCGTTCAGGCTAGCACAGATACGCAGTATTTT	CSVQASTDTQYF
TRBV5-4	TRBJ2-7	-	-	TGTGCCAGCAGCTCGGGACATATGGGCGAGCAGTACTTC	CASSSGHMGEQYF
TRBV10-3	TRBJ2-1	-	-	TGTGCCATCAGGAGGACTCCGCGGGATGAGCAGTTCTTC	CAIRRTPRDEQFF